These 26 T cell receptor beta chains originate from one sample sequenced in a study of T cells in women clearing cervical HPV infection. The method was immunoSEQ multiplex PCR; TCRdb's version includes in-frame clones alone and lacks a portion of them. This table lists about 35,000 clones. The specimen sequenced was blood buffy coat. The origin of the receptors is a woman between 18 and 69 years old with a cervical HPV16 infection that either progressed to CIN3+ or cleared (not recorded which).

Note on this clone: Read data end 3 residues before the CDR3 end; the end is taken from the germline J gene. V usage is TRBV19 and J usage is TRBJ2-3, with a tentative D call TRBD2 (5 bases). The CDR3 loop spans 15 amino acids. Trimming cost V 6 bases and J 1 base, with 14 bases left between them. Germline CDR1 is LNHDA and CDR2 is SQIVND (reference sequence). The CDR3 DNA, read in part, is TGTGCCAGTAGATCGGGTAGCGAGGGCACAGATACG. This gives the protein CASRSGSEGTDT. The full CDR3 sequence reads CASRSGSEGTDTQYF.

Remarks on this clone: The observed sequence ends 3 residues before the CDR3 terminus, with the missing tail filled in from the germline J gene. The chain combines TRBV10-1 with TRBJ1-5, with D hard to call. In germline, CDR1 is WNHNN, CDR2 SYGVQD (reference sequence). Trimming cost V 2 bases and J 5 bases, with 10 bases left between them. The CDR3 has 14 amino acids. CDR3 residues: CASSEAGLHQPQHF. The covered CDR3 bases are TGCGCCAGCAGTGAGGCTGGCCTCCATCAGCCC.

Remarks on this clone: The CDR3 end falls 3 residues outside the read, so it is completed with the germline J gene. V gene TRBV19 combines with J gene TRBJ1-1; 8 bases map to TRBD1. Trimming at V came to 1 base and at J to 1 base, leaving 8 bases not matched to a gene. CDR3 length: 17 amino acids. Germline V gene sequence: CDR1 LNHDA, CDR2 SQIVND (reference sequence). The CDR3 protein is CASSIVSLGQGNTEAFF. The covered CDR3 bases are TGTGCCAGTAGTATAGTTTCTCTTGGACAGGGGAACACTGAA.

On this clone itself: The CDR3 extends 3 residues past the end of the read, so its final part is completed from the germline J gene. The genes are TRBV7-9 and TRBJ1-5; D is perhaps TRBD1 (5 bases). Looked up from germline, CDR1 is SEHNR and CDR2 is FQNEAQ (reference sequence). Trimming shortened V by 5 bases and J by 4 bases, and 15 bases separated the two germline ends. The CDR3 totals 15 residues. The sequenced part of the CDR3 DNA is TGTGCCAGCAGCACCTCGGGGGTTAGGAATCAGCCC. The encoded protein is CASSTSGVRNQP. The full CDR3 sequence reads CASSTSGVRNQPQHF.

Details on this clone: The sequence runs out 3 residues before the end of the CDR3; the remainder is reconstructed from the germline J gene. V is TRBV6-2 or TRBV6-3 and J is TRBJ2-3, with D perhaps TRBD2 (5 bases). There are 15 residues in the CDR3. V was trimmed by 5 bases and J by 0 bases, leaving 12 bases between them. The germline V gene has CDR1 MNHEY and CDR2 SVGEGT. CDR3 DNA (partial): TGTGCCAGCAGTACCCTAGCTCTTAGCACAGATACG. Translating gives CASSTLALSTDT. The full CDR3 protein reads CASSTLALSTDTQYF.

To note about this clone: The sequence runs out 3 residues before the end of the CDR3; the remainder is reconstructed from the germline J gene. The chain employs TRBV7-2 and TRBJ2-1, with 7 bases identical to TRBD1. J lost 6 bases, V lost 3 bases, and 5 bases had no gene match. This CDR3 has 14 residues. The V gene's germline CDR1 is SGHTA and CDR2 FQGNSA. The DNA read from the CDR3 is TGTGCCAGCAGCTTTCCGGGACAGTTCAATGAG. It encodes CASSFPGQFNE. The entire CDR3 protein is CASSFPGQFNEQFF.

In the case of this clone: The read ends 3 residues shy of where the CDR3 ends; the end is completed using the germline J gene. The chain is built from TRBV7-2 and TRBJ1-1, with a possible D match to TRBD1 (6 bases). The CDR3 spans 13 residues. V lost 3 bases and J lost 3, with 8 bases in between. CDR1 and CDR2 (germline): SGHTA, FQGNSA. CDR3 loop: CASSLYRDTEAFF. CDR3 DNA, as far as it was read: TGTGCCAGCAGCTTGTACAGGGACACTGAA.

The CDR3 spells CASSYTDYGYTF. Incomplete CDR3 DNA: TGTGCCAGCAGTTATACAGACTATGGC. This chain connects TRBV6-2 or TRBV6-3 to TRBJ1-2; no firm D call. With the read ending 3 residues before the CDR3 end, the germline J gene is used to fill in that end. CDR1 and CDR2 from the germline V gene are MNHEY and SVGEGT. Trimming took off 3 bases at V and 3 bases at J, with 5 bases between the two ends. CDR3 size: 12 residues.

As regards this clone: From the germline J gene comes the end of the CDR3, since the read stops 3 residues before it. V and J are TRBV12-5 and TRBJ2-2, with D possibly TRBD1 on 5 matching bases. Trimming took 0 bases from V and 3 from J, leaving 14 bases between them. The CDR3 spans 17 residues. Germline values: CDR1 LGHNT, CDR2 FRNRAP. The CDR3 reads CASGLVARVLDTGELFF. The DNA read from the CDR3 is TGTGCTAGTGGTTTGGTAGCCAGGGTATTAGACACCGGGGAG.

As to this clone: The sequence runs out 3 residues before the end of the CDR3; the remainder is reconstructed from the germline J gene. V usage is TRBV7-9 and J usage is TRBJ1-5, with D perhaps matching TRBD1 (5 bases). Trimming removed 5 bases from V and 6 bases from J, with 14 bases in between. Germline V lookup: CDR1 SEHNR, CDR2 FQNEAQ (reference sequence). The CDR3 is 14 residues long. The CDR3 protein is CASSQGGGSQPQHF. CDR3 bases read: TGTGCCAGCAGCCAAGGCGGGGGAAGTCAGCCC.

In the case of this clone: The read terminates 3 residues before the CDR3 end, so the remaining end is supplied by the germline J gene. The chain joins TRBV4-1 to TRBJ1-2; 7 bases are a match to TRBD1. J gave up 1 base and V 0 bases, and 8 bases lay outside the gene matches. Germline V gives CDR1 MGHRA, CDR2 YSYEKL. This CDR3 is built from 17 residues. The CDR3: CASSQEGKTGINYGYTF. Incomplete CDR3 DNA: TGCGCCAGCAGCCAAGAGGGAAAGACAGGGATTAACTATGGC.

Comments on this clone: The read finishes 3 residues shy of the CDR3 end, and the germline J gene is used to complete it. This chain connects TRBV20-1 to TRBJ2-3; 12 nucleotides line up with TRBD1. Looked up from germline, CDR1 is DFQATT and CDR2 is SNEGSKA (reference sequence). This CDR3 has 15 amino acids. CDR3 sequence reads: CSAREGTGGAGTQYF. Incomplete CDR3 DNA: TGCAGTGCTAGGGAGGGGACAGGGGGCGCGGGGACG.

In the case of this clone: The read terminates 3 residues ahead of where the CDR3 ends, so the germline J gene completes it. This chain uses TRBV5-1 with TRBJ2-3; the match to TRBD2 covers 12 bases. In germline, CDR1 is SGHRS, CDR2 YFSETQ. The CDR3 extends over 15 amino acids. The sequenced part of the CDR3 DNA is TGCGCCAGCAGCGCCGGACTAGCGGGGTATGGGACG. It codes for CASSAGLAGYGT. The CDR3 reads in full as CASSAGLAGYGTQYF.

On this clone itself: The CDR3 end falls 3 residues outside the read, so it is completed with the germline J gene. The V call is TRBV3-1 (or the pseudogene TRBV3-2), the J call TRBJ1-2; 7 nucleotides agree with TRBD1. CDR1 and CDR2 (germline): LGHDT, YNNKEL (reference sequence). This CDR3 region has 13 residues. Trimming cost V 4 bases and J 5 bases; bases outside gene matches: 4. CDR3 sequence reads: CASSPTGEYGYTF. Incomplete CDR3 DNA: TGTGCCAGCAGCCCTACAGGGGAATATGGC.

As concerns this clone: Sequencing ends 3 residues short of the CDR3 end; the germline J gene provides the rest. The chain employs TRBV20-1 and TRBJ1-1, with 10 nucleotides matching TRBD1. After removal of 5 bases from V and 6 bases from J, the junction contained 6 bases not matched to a gene. The CDR3 spans 13 residues. Germline V gene sequence: CDR1 DFQATT, CDR2 SNEGSKA (reference sequence). The sequenced part of the CDR3 DNA is TGCAGTGCTGGGACAGGGGCCGTCCCTGAA. Amino acid sequence: CSAGTGAVPE. The CDR3, in full, reads CSAGTGAVPEAFF.

On this clone itself: One junction end does not reproduce the germline sequence, and a read error may be involved. The observed sequence ends 3 residues before the CDR3 terminus, with the missing tail filled in from the germline J gene. V is TRBV19 and J is TRBJ2-5; D uncertain. This CDR3 region has 14 residues. Germline assignment: CDR1 LNHDA and CDR2 SQIVND (reference sequence). The CDR3: CASSSLYRWETQYF. CDR3 DNA (partial): TGTGCCAGCAGTAGTCTCTATCGGTGGGAGACC.

Worth noting for this clone: The read falls 3 residues short of the CDR3 end, and the missing part is taken from the germline J gene. This chain uses TRBV18 with TRBJ2-7; TRBD1 is a possible D gene (6 bases). The germline gives CDR1 KGHSH, CDR2 LQKENI. The CDR3 consists of 12 residues. The germline V and J ends were trimmed by 5 bases and 4 bases, with 9 bases remaining between them. The CDR3 reads CASSTTGYEQYF. CDR3 bases read: TGTGCCAGCTCAACCACAGGGTACGAG.

CDR3 sequence reads: CASSSAGQKNIQYF. The covered CDR3 bases are TGTGCCAGCAGCTCGGCAGGACAGAAAAACATT. The chain is built from TRBV7-2 and TRBJ2-4; TRBD1 might be the D (6 bases). The read stops 3 residues short of the end of the CDR3; the missing end is completed from the germline J gene. Trimming shortened V by 4 bases and J by 4 bases, and 11 bases separated the two germline ends. The CDR3 runs to 14 residues. The germline CDR1 and CDR2 sequences are SGHTA and FQGNSA.

In regard to this clone: The read ends 3 residues early relative to the CDR3; the germline J gene fills the gap. The chain is built from TRBV5-6 and TRBJ1-2; D might be TRBD1 (5 bases). Trimming cost V 5 bases and J 4 bases, with 15 bases left between them. CDR3 length: 14 amino acids. Germline V gene data show CDR1 as SGHDT and CDR2 as YYEEEE. Here the CDR3 reads CASRRIRTTYGYTF. CDR3 bases read: TGTGCCAGCAGAAGGATTCGGACAACCTATGGC.

About this clone: The CDR3 extends 3 residues past the end of the read, so its final part is completed from the germline J gene. The chain has TRBV18 and TRBJ1-2, with 8 bases identical to TRBD1. Germline assignment: CDR1 KGHSH and CDR2 LQKENI. This CDR3 comprises 15 residues. Unmatched junction bases numbered 6, after V lost 4 bases and J lost 2 bases. This CDR3 reads CASSLETGENYGYTF. Incomplete CDR3 DNA: TGTGCCAGCTCACTAGAGACAGGGGAGAACTATGGC.

Of note for this clone: The CDR3 is cut off 3 residues early in the read; its end comes from the germline J gene. The V gene is TRBV7-2, the J gene TRBJ2-1, with D unclear. Germline loops: CDR1 SGHTA, CDR2 FQGNSA. The CDR3 sequence is 14 residues long. V lost 0 bases, J lost 1 base, and 4 bases lay in between. Here the CDR3 reads CASSLAGSYNEQFF. The DNA read from the CDR3 is TGTGCCAGCAGCTTAGCAGGTTCCTACAATGAG.

Turning to this clone: The CDR3 end is not reached by the read, which stops 3 residues before it; the germline J gene fills it in. The V and J genes are TRBV19 and TRBJ1-2, with D unclear. This CDR3 has 11 residues. Germline CDR1 is LNHDA and CDR2 is SQIVND (reference sequence). V was cut by 6 bases and J by 7 bases, with 9 bases left in between. The CDR3 sequence: CASRATFGYTF. The CDR3 DNA, read in part, is TGTGCCAGTAGGGCGACATTTGGC.

With respect to this clone: With the read ending 3 residues before the CDR3 end, the germline J gene is used to fill in that end. The chain combines TRBV19 with TRBJ2-3, with 8 bases aligning to TRBD2. The CDR3 is 15 residues long. The V segment lost 3 bases and the J segment 5 bases; nucleotides outside the gene matches: 7. Germline loops: CDR1 LNHDA, CDR2 SQIVND (reference sequence). CDR3 DNA, as far as it was read: TGTGCCAGTAGTATGAGCGGGGGATGGGGAGATACG. It yields the protein CASSMSGGWGDT. The full-length CDR3 reads as CASSMSGGWGDTQYF.

Concerning this clone: The read is 3 residues too short to cover the CDR3 end, so that end is filled in from the germline J gene. The chain joins TRBV20-1 to TRBJ2-3; 7 positions match TRBD1. CDR1 and CDR2 (germline): DFQATT, SNEGSKA (reference sequence). CDR3 length: 16 residues. J lost 0 bases, V lost 6 bases, and 12 bases had no gene match. Incomplete CDR3 DNA: TGCAGTGCCCCCCCCGGACAGGTCCCCAGCACAGATACG. It is translated as CSAPPGQVPSTDT. The CDR3 reads in full as CSAPPGQVPSTDTQYF.

In regard to this clone: The observed sequence ends 3 residues before the CDR3 terminus, with the missing tail filled in from the germline J gene. The chain is built from TRBV2 and TRBJ1-5; D not resolved. Trimming removed 9 bases at V and 0 bases at J, with 15 bases between. CDR1 and CDR2 from the germline V gene are SNHLY and FYNNEI. The CDR3 covers 15 residues. CDR3 protein: CASTPGSLSNQPQHF. The CDR3 DNA, read in part, is TGTGCCAGTACCCCCGGTTCCCTTAGCAATCAGCCC.

Comments on this clone: The sequence runs out 3 residues before the end of the CDR3; the remainder is reconstructed from the germline J gene. The chain uses TRBV27 and TRBJ1-2; 9 bases line up with TRBD1. The length of the CDR3 is 13 residues. Germline V gene lookup returns CDR1 MNHEY and CDR2 SMNVEV (reference sequence). Partial CDR3 DNA: TGTGCCAGCAGTACAGGGGGCCTCTGGGGC. Its protein product is CASSTGGLWG. The whole CDR3 protein reads CASSTGGLWGYTF.